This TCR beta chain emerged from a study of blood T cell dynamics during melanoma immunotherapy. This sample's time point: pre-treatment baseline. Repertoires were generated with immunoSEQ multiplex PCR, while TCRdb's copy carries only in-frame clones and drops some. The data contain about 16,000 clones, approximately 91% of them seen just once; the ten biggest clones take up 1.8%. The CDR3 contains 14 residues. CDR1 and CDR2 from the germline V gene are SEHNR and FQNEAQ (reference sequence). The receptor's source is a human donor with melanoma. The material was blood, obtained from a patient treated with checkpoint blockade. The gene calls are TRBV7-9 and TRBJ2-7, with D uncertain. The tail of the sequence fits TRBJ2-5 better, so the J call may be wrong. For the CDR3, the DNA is TGTGCCAGCAGCTTAGATCGGTTGCAAGAGACCCAGTACTTC. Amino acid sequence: CASSLDRLQETQYF.